This section outlines one T cell receptor (beta chain) sequence together with its context. Antigen unknown. The data were taken from a study of cytomegalovirus exposure and HLA in healthy donors. Study findings and constraints: Later genetic work tied a missense DCLRE1C variant to beta-chain V and J trimming.

Between the trimmed V and J ends, which lost 0 bases and 2 bases, there was a span of 9 bases. The CDR3 runs 14 residues. Germline V gives CDR1 SGHNT, CDR2 YYREEE (reference sequence). PCR employed 60 Vbeta and 13 Jbeta primers. The data were produced by immunoSEQ multiplex PCR, yet TCRdb's version contains in-frame clones alone and is incomplete. The data include fewer than 150,000 clones; the top ten clones carry roughly 2%. This TCR was sampled from a woman aged 55-69 years in good health and CMV-seronegative. The chain joins TRBV5-4 to TRBJ2-7, with D perhaps TRBD1 (6 bases). The specimen sequenced was PBMCs. This chain's CDR3 is CASSLEDSPYEQYF. CDR3 DNA sequence: TGTGCCAGCAGCTTGGAGGACAGCCCCTACGAGCAGTACTTC.